Reported below is one T cell receptor beta chain. The data originate from a study of blood T cell repertoires in COVID-19. As for the study in general: The United States, Italy and Spain supplied acute and convalescent COVID-19 samples. Sources were T cells, B-cell-depleted T cells, or PBMCs; the material itself was cDNA or gDNA.

CDR3 size: 18 residues. Germline V CDR1 and CDR2: MGHRA, YSYEKL. V dropped 0 bases and J dropped 7 bases, with 21 bases sitting between them. In the original processing: How many nucleated cells were present was estimated from reference gene primer amplification. Produced via immunoSEQ multiplex PCR; TCRdb's table is partial and in-frame only. The V and J calls and clone size were taken over from that table, and D and trimming were inferred from the DNA. The sample contains 150,000 to 160,000 clones, more than 85% of which appear only once. This sequence was found in a woman in her 70s with acute or convalescent COVID-19. Input material: peripheral blood. The chain combines TRBV4-1 with TRBJ1-4, with D possibly matching TRBD1 (5 bases). CDR3 DNA sequence: TGCGCCAGCAGCCAAGATCCCGCAGGGCTATTGGGTCCTGAAAAACTGTTTTTT. Its protein is CASSQDPAGLLGPEKLFF.